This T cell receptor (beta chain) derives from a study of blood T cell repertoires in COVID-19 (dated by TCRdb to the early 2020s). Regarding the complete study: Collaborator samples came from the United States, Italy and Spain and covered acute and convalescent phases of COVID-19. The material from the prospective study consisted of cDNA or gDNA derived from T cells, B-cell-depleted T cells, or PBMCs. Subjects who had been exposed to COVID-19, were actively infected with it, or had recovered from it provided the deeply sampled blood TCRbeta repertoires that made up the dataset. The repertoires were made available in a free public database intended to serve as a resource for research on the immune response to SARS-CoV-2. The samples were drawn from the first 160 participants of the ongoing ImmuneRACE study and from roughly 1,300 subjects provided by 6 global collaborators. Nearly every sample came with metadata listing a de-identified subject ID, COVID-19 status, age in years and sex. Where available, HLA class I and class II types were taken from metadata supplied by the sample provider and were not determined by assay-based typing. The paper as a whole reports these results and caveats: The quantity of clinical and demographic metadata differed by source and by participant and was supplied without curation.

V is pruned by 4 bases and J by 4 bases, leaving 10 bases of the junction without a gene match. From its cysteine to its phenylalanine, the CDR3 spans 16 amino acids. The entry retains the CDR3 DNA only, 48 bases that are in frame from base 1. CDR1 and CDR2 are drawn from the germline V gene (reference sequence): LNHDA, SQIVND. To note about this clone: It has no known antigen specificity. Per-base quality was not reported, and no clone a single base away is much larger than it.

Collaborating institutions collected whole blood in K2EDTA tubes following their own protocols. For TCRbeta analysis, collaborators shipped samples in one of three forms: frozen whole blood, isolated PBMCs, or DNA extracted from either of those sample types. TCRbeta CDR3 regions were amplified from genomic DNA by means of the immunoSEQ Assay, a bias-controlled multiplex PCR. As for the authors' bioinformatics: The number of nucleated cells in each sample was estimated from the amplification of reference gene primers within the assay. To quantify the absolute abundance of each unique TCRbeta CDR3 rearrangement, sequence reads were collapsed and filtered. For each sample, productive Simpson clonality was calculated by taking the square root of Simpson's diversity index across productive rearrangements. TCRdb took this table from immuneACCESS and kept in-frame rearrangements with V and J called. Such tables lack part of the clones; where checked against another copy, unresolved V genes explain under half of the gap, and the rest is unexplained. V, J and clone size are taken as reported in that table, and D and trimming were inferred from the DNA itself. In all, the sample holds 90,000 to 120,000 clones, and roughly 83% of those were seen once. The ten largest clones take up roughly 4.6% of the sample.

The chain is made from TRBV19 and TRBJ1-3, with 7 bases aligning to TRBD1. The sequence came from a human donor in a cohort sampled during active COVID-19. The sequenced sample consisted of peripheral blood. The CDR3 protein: CASSRGPRGSGNTIYF. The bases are TGTGCCAGTAGTAGAGGCCCCAGGGGGTCAGGAAACACCATATATTTT.